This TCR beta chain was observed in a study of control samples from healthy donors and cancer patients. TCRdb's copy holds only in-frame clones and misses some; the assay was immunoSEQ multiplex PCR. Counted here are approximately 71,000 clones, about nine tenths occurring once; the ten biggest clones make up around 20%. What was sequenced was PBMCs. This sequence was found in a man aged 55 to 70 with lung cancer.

The CDR3 is CASSPGDAGELFF. The CDR3 nucleotides read TGTGCCAGCTCACCAGGGGATGCCGGGGAGCTGTTTTTT. The chain is built from TRBV18 and TRBJ2-2; D call uncertain. Trimming pared 2 bases from V and 6 bases from J, leaving 7 bases between. From germline, CDR1 is KGHSH and CDR2 LQKENI. This CDR3 region has 13 residues.